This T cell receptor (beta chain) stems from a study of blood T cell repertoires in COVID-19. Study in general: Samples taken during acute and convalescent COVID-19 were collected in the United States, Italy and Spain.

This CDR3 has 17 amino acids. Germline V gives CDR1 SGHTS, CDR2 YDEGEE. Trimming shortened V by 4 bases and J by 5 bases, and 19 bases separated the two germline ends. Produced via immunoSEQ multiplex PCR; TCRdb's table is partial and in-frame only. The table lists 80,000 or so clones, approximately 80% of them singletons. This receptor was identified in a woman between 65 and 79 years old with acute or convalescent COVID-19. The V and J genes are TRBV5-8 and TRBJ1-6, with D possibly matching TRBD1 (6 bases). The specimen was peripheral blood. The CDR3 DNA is TGTGCCAGCAGCACCGACAGGCCCCGGAGTAATAATTCACCCCTCCACTTT. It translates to CASSTDRPRSNNSPLHF.